This TCR beta chain was documented in a study of shared clonotypes between healthy human individuals. The CDR3 is made up of 15 amino acids. Trimming shortened V by 5 bases and J by 9 bases, and 22 bases separated the two germline ends. CDR1 and CDR2 from the germline V gene are MNHEY and SVGAGI. Repertoires were generated with immunoSEQ multiplex PCR, while TCRdb's copy carries only in-frame clones and drops some. The sample contains about 2.4 million clones, approximately 94% of which appear only once. Study results and caveats: Only blood underwent sampling, and tissue repertoires likely differ.

All donors were healthy HIV-negative adults lacking recent acute infections or vaccinations. A remark on this clone: The antigen is unknown.

The specimen was naive CD4+ T cells from PBMCs. This sample's subset: CD45RA+ positively selected. This sequence joins TRBV6-5 and TRBJ1-1; D is unresolved. This sequence originates from a man younger than 30 in good health. Some clones in this sample may be carry-over from other donors' samples. The CDR3 is CASSGPTSSLLQAFF. The DNA of the CDR3 is TGTGCCAGCAGTGGACCGACTAGCTCTTTACTACAAGCTTTCTTT.